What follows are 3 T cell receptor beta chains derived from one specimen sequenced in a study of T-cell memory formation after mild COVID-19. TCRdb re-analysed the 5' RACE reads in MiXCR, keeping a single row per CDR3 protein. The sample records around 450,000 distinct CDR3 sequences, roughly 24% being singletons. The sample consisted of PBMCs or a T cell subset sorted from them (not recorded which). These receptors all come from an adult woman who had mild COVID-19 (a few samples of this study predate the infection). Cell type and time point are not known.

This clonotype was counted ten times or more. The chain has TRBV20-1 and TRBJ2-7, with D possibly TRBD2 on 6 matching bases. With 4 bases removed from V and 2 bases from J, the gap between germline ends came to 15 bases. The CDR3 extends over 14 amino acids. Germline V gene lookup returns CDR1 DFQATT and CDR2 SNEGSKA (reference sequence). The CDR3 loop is CSAIISGPPYEQYF. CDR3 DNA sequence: TGCAGTGCTATAATTAGCGGCCCTCCCTACGAGCAGTACTTC.

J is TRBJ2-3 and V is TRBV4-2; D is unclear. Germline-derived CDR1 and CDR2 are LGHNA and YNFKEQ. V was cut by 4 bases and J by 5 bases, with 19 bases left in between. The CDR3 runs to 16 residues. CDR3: CASSRGGTPAEDTQYF. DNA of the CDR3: TGTGCCAGCAGCCGCGGCGGAACGCCGGCGGAAGATACGCAGTATTTT.

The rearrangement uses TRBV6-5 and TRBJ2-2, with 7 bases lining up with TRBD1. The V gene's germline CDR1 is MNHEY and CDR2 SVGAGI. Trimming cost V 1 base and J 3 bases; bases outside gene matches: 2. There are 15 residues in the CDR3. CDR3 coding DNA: TGTGCCAGCAGTTACTGGGGGACAGACACCGGGGAGCTGTTTTTT. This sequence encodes CASSYWGTDTGELFF.